This T cell receptor beta chain was retrieved from a study of blood T cells in healthy people across ages (dated by TCRdb to between 2014 and 2017). Context from the whole study: In model experiments, template switching captured roughly one uniquely barcoded TCR beta cDNA molecule for every two T cells. Using deep sequencing normalized with unique cDNA molecular identifiers, the study measured how TCR beta repertoire diversity changes with age. The donors were split into four age groups: young (average 16 years), middle-aged (roughly 39), aged (62) and long-lived (approximately 80). The study analyzed two additional independent replicas of 1 million unique cDNA reads from the same blood draw for two donors, one aged 18 to 29 and one aged 80 or older. The study at large found these results: Because profiling used bulk unsorted PBMCs, naive and antigen-experienced compartments could not be compared conclusively. As age increased, observed TCR beta diversity per million T cells dropped in a roughly linear way, and a significant reduction was already evident by age 40. Estimates of total diversity based on one million sequenced T cells were regarded as lower bounds and as underestimates. Because donor CMV infection status was unknown, age-related changes in expanded clonotypes were potentially confounded. A strong correlation was found between observed TCR beta diversity and the percentage of naive T cells measured by flow cytometry. The long-lived group showed more naive CD4+ T cells, fewer expanded clones and increased TCR diversity than the aged group, suggesting age selection.

Libraries were built with 5' RACE. Sequencing instrument: Illumina HiSeq 2500. A second PCR of roughly 6 to 11 cycles was run with a J-beta primer mix and a sample-barcoded 5' primer. Each TCR beta cDNA molecule received a unique molecular identifier from a template-switch 5' adaptor carrying 12 random nucleotides. At least 3 million CDR3-containing paired-end reads were obtained from each sample. First-strand cDNA synthesis was performed from all RNA using the Mint cDNA synthesis kit, with priming by a TRBC-specific oligonucleotide. Following uracil-DNA glycosylase treatment, all cDNA underwent a first 18-cycle PCR with the universal primers M1SS and BC2_uni_R. The authors' pipeline ran thus. Normalization of each sample was performed by random selection of 1 million high-quality reads, each carrying a distinct molecular identifier. Instead of being binned into consensus sequences, reads that shared molecular identifiers were thrown out. CDR3 identification, clonotype clustering and error correction used MiTCR with a Q25 quality threshold and the strictest error-elimination algorithm. Lower-bound total TCR beta diversity was estimated with a nonparametric unseen species model using Euler transformation. TCRdb reran the public reads through fastp at Q25 and MiXCR, keeping productive beta chains. A single entry per CDR3 protein holds the most common genes and DNA from its merged rows. It is TCRdb's table, rather than the study itself, that gives the V and J calls and clone size. The sample table shows hundreds of thousands of distinct CDR3 sequences, and about 25% are seen once. The top ten clones comprise just under 9.5% of the sample.

Counted from cysteine to phenylalanine, this CDR3 has 18 amino acids. The CDR3 DNA has 54 bases and is translated from base 1. The V end gives up 5 bases and the J end 0 bases, leaving 12 bases in the junction not matched to a gene. The germline V gene (reference sequence) supplies CDR1 LGHDT and CDR2 YNNKEL. The roughly 39 donors, aged 6 to 90 years, were systemically healthy Caucasian individuals from Russia. Each donor gave roughly 9 milliliters of peripheral blood, drawn into EDTA-treated Vacutainer tubes. Ficoll-Paque density-gradient centrifugation was used to isolate PBMCs, with at least 7 million obtained per sample. Total RNA was extracted from PBMCs with Trizol reagent, with at least 5 micrograms obtained per sample. Naive CD45RAhigh/CD27high T cell percentages were measured by flow cytometry on a PBMC aliquot from every donor. A few counts support this clonotype. The clone's antigen remains unknown. Base qualities are not provided; no much larger clone lies one nucleotide away.

These data were also filed under a second study, of T cells of mothers and their children. Per the second study: Donors were nine systemically healthy Caucasian individuals: three mothers and their six children. cDNA synthesis used all of the extracted RNA, with 1.5 ug of RNA in each 15 ul reaction. Sample barcodes and 2-4 random nucleotides were added via the M1S primer in the second PCR. More than 9 million TCR beta CDR3 reads were obtained from each mother, and about 3 million reads were obtained from each child. Thymic selection similarly shapes TCR recombination output in related and unrelated pairs, with minor effect from inherited differences. Normalized repertoire overlap in related mother-child pairs was always slightly higher than in unrelated mother-child pairs, but the difference was never significant. With a sensitivity of roughly 93 clones per million clonotypes, no persistent microchimeric T cell clones were detected. The study used deep NGS to compare TCR beta repertoires of mothers and children, seeking features distinguishing related mother-child pairs from unrelated individuals. Mothers averaged roughly 40 +/- 4 years of age and children averaged around 10 +/- 4 years. After adapter ligation was performed with NEBNext reagents, the libraries were sequenced on an Illumina HiSeq 2000 with 100+100 nt paired-end reads. Mother and child libraries were prepared a month apart and sequenced in separate runs to prevent cross-contamination. Each donor had between roughly 450,000 and 2,300,000 distinct TCR beta clonotypes identified. Naive TCR beta clonotypes were estimated from low-frequency clonotypes matched to each donor's FACS-determined naive share, without sorting.

The rearranged segments are TRBV3-1 and TRBJ2-2; 7 of the junction bases match TRBD1. The sequence was obtained from a boy between 10 and 17 years old in good health. What was sequenced was blood. Read as DNA, the sequence is TGTGCCAGCAGCACCGGACAGGCGGTAACCTCGAACACCGGGGAGCTGTTTTTT. This is translated as CASSTGQAVTSNTGELFF.